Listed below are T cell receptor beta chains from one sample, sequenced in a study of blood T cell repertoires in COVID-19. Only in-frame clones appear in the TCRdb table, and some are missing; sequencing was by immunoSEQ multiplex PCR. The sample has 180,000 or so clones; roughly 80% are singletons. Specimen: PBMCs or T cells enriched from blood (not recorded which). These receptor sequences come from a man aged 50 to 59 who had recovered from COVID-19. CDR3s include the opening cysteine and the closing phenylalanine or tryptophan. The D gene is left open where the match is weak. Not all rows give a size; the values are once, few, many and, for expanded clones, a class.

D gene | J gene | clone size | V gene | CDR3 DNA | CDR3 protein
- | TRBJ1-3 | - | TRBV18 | TGTGCCAGCTCACGGGAGTTGTTCGGAGGCTCTGGAAACACCATATATTTT | CASSRELFGGSGNTIYF
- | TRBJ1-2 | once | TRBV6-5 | TGTGCCAGCTCCCAGACAGACAACTATGGCTACACCTTC | CASSQTDNYGYTF
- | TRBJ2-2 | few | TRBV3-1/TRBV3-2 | TGTGCCAGCAGCCAAGCCTTAGCCGGGGAGCTGTTTTTT | CASSQALAGELFF
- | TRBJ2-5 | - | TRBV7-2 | TGTGCCAGCAGCTTAGGGTCTAGCTGGGGCCAAGAGACCCAGTACTTC | CASSLGSSWGQETQYF
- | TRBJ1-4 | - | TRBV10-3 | TGTGCCATCAGTAGACAGGCTACGAATGAAAAACTGTTTTTT | CAISRQATNEKLFF
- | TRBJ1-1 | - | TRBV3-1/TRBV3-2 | TGTGCCAGCAGCCGAGACCCTCGGGCTGAAGCTTTCTTT | CASSRDPRAEAFF
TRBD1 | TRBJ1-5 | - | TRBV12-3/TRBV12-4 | TGTGCCAGCAGTGGGACAGGGGATCAGCCCCAGCATTTT | CASSGTGDQPQHF
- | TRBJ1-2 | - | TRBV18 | TGTGCCAGCTCACCACCGCCCAGCTATGGCTACACCTTC | CASSPPPSYGYTF
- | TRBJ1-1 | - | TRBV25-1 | TGTGCCAGCAGCGATCCGGGGGGCAGGTACACTGAAGCTTTCTTT | CASSDPGGRYTEAFF
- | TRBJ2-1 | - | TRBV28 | TGTGCCATAAGGGGCGATCCCCAGGGTGAGCAGTTCTTC | CAIRGDPQGEQFF
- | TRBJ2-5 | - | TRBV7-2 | TGTGCCAGCAGCTCCCCGGCGGGAACGGAGACCCAGTACTTC | CASSSPAGTETQYF
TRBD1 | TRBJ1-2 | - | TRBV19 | TGTGCCAGTAGTACCCCGGACAGGGCGTATGGCTACACCTTC | CASSTPDRAYGYTF
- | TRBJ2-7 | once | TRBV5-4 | TGTGCCAGCAGCTTTGCAGACGAGCAGTACTTC | CASSFADEQYF
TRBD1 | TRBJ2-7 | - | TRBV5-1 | TGCGCCAGCAGCTGGGACAGGGACGTTTACGAGCAGTACTTC | CASSWDRDVYEQYF
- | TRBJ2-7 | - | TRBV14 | TGTGCCAGCAGCAACCGGGGGTCGAGCTCCTACGAGCAGTACTTC | CASSNRGSSSYEQYF
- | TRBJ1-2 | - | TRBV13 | TGTGCCAGCAGCTCCCCGGCAGAGGGCTATGGCTACACCTTC | CASSSPAEGYGYTF
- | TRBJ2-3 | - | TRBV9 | TGTGCCAGCAGCGTAGCCCCGGGGGCAGATACGCAGTATTTT | CASSVAPGADTQYF
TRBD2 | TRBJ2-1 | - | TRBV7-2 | TGTGCCAGCAGCTTAGTCAGCGGGAGTTACAATGAGCAGTTCTTC | CASSLVSGSYNEQFF
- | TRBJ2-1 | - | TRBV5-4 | TGTGCCAGCAGCTTGGGCGCTAACTCTGAGCAGTTCTTC | CASSLGANSEQFF
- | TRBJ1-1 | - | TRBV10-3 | TGTGCCTCCCAGGCGAGCAGTATGAACACTGAAGCTTTCTTT | CASQASSMNTEAFF
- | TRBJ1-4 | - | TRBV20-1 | TGCAGTGCTAGTACTGGTCGGGGTGAAAAACTGTTTTTT | CSASTGRGEKLFF
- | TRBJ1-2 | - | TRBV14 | TGTGCCAGCAGCCAAGATGAGGGGAGGGACTATGGCTACACCTTC | CASSQDEGRDYGYTF
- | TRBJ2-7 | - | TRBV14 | TGTGCCAGCAGCCCCCGGGGAGCCTACGAGCAGTACTTC | CASSPRGAYEQYF
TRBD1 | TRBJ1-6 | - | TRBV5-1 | TGCGCCAGCAGCTCAAGACAGGGTAGTGCATCACCCCTCCACTTT | CASSSRQGSASPLHF
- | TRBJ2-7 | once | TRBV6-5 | TGTGCCAGCAGTTACTCAGTAGCGGACTACGAGCAGTACTTC | CASSYSVADYEQYF
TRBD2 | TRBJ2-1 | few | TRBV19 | TGTGCCAGTAGTACTGGGACTAGCGGGAGCTCCTACAATGAGCAGTTCTTC | CASSTGTSGSSYNEQFF
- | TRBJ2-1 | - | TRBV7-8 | TGTGCCAGCAGCTTAGAGGCGGGGGCCAGTAATGAGCAGTTCTTC | CASSLEAGASNEQFF
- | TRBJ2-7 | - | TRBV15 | TGTGCCACCAGCAAGCTGGGAGGCGAGCAGTACTTC | CATSKLGGEQYF